The entry below gives a single T cell receptor beta chain sequence along with its context. Its antigen is undetermined. Trimming took off 4 bases at V and 0 bases at J, with 13 bases between the two ends. This CDR3 is 16 amino acids long. Total RNA, at least 6 micrograms per sample, was extracted from PBMCs. These data originate in a study of blood T cells in healthy people across ages. Findings and limits, study-wide: Roughly linear declines in TCR beta diversity per million T cells occurred with age.

The second PCR ran 7 to 11 cycles with a sample-barcoded 5' primer and J-beta primers. MiXCR was run by TCRdb on the 5' RACE reads, yielding one entry per CDR3 protein. Of 660,000 or so distinct CDR3 sequences in the sample, under 70% were seen once. The sequence came from a man between 60 and 75 years old in good health. What was sequenced was blood. The chain recombines TRBV12-3 or TRBV12-4 with TRBJ2-1, with D possibly being TRBD2 (6 bases). CDR3 region: CASSSRGSSSYNEQFF. CDR3 bases: TGTGCCAGCAGTTCCCGGGGGTCGAGCTCCTACAATGAGCAGTTCTTC.